This TCR beta chain was found in a study of blood T cell repertoires in COVID-19. Study-level information: Acute and convalescent COVID-19 samples came from the United States, Italy and Spain. PBMCs, B-cell-depleted T cells, or T cells were the source of the cDNA or gDNA that made up the material.

CDR1 SQVTM and CDR2 ANQGSEA come from the germline V gene. The V end was cut by 5 bases, the J end by 2 bases, with 9 bases between. The CDR3 runs 12 residues. Study processing details: The authors estimated nucleated cell counts from reference gene primer amplification. Repertoires were generated with immunoSEQ multiplex PCR, while TCRdb's copy carries only in-frame clones and drops some. The DNA was the basis for D and trimming; V, J and clone size are from that table. The repertoire holds fewer than 200,000 clones, with approximately 90% as singletons. This clone has only one observation. The sample taken for sequencing was peripheral blood. The source of this sequence is a woman between 50 and 59 years old with acute or convalescent COVID-19. The genes are TRBV29-1 and TRBJ1-1; no definite D call. CDR3 sequence (DNA): TGCAGCGTTTTACGGAGCAACACTGAAGCTTTCTTT. This encodes CSVLRSNTEAFF. The full variable domain, its missing parts supplied by reference TRBV29-1 and TRBJ1-1, is SAVISQKPSRDICQRGTSLTIQCQVDSQVTMMFWYRQQPGQSLTLIATANQGSEATYESGFVIDKFPISRPNLTFSTLTVSNMSPEDSSIYLCSVLRSNTEAFFGQGTRLTVV.